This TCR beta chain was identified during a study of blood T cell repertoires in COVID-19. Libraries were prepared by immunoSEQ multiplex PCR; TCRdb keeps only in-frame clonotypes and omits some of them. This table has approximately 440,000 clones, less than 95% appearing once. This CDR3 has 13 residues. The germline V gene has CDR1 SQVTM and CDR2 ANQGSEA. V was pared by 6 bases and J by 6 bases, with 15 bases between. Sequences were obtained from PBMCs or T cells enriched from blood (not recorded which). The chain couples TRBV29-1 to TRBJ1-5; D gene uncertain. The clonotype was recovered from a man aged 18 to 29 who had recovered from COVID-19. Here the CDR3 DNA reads TGCAGCGTCCTCGATTCGGCGGCTCAGCCCCAGCATTTT. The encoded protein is CSVLDSAAQPQHF.